The rows below give T cell receptor beta chains drawn from one sample of a study of shared clonotypes between healthy human individuals. The data were produced by immunoSEQ multiplex PCR, yet TCRdb's version contains in-frame clones alone and is incomplete. This sample has over 2,000,000 clones, with roughly 95% found just once. The sample consisted of naive CD8+ T cells from PBMCs. Source of these receptors: a man aged 18-30 years in good health. Some clones in this sample may be carry-over from other donors' samples. Each CDR3 is given with its conserved first and last residue. The order of the fields is J gene, V gene, clone size, CDR3 length, D gene, CDR3 protein, CDR3 DNA. The D gene is left open where the match is weak. Not every row has a clone size; where given, it reads once, few, many or a size class.

j_call: TRBJ1-5
v_call: TRBV7-9
clone_size: NA
cdr3_length: 15
d_call: NA
cdr3_aa: CASSLGTDSNQPQHF
cdr3_nt: TGTGCCAGCAGCCTAGGGACGGATAGCAATCAGCCCCAGCATTTT

j_call: TRBJ2-7
v_call: TRBV18
clone_size: NA
cdr3_length: 15
d_call: TRBD1
cdr3_aa: CASSGDMGTAYEQYF
cdr3_nt: TGTGCCAGCTCAGGGGATATGGGGACAGCCTACGAGCAGTACTTC

j_call: TRBJ2-2
v_call: TRBV2
clone_size: NA
cdr3_length: 17
d_call: TRBD2
cdr3_aa: CASSVRLSGVNTGELFF
cdr3_nt: TGTGCCAGCAGTGTCCGACTTAGCGGGGTGAACACCGGGGAGCTGTTTTTT

j_call: TRBJ2-6
v_call: TRBV15
clone_size: NA
cdr3_length: 19
d_call: TRBD1
cdr3_aa: CATSTTPGQSFAGANVLTF
cdr3_nt: TGTGCCACCAGCACAACACCGGGACAGTCCTTTGCTGGGGCCAACGTCCTGACTTTC

j_call: TRBJ2-7
v_call: TRBV7-9
clone_size: NA
cdr3_length: 13
d_call: NA
cdr3_aa: CASSSSLAYEQYF
cdr3_nt: TGTGCCAGCAGCTCGAGTTTGGCCTACGAGCAGTACTTC

j_call: TRBJ2-2
v_call: TRBV27
clone_size: NA
cdr3_length: 17
d_call: TRBD2
cdr3_aa: CASRELVIAGVTGELFF
cdr3_nt: TGTGCCAGCAGAGAGTTGGTGATAGCGGGGGTCACCGGGGAGCTGTTTTTT

j_call: TRBJ1-5
v_call: TRBV28
clone_size: NA
cdr3_length: 13
d_call: NA
cdr3_aa: CASALGVTRPQHF
cdr3_nt: TGTGCCAGCGCGTTAGGGGTAACACGGCCCCAGCATTTT

j_call: TRBJ1-2
v_call: TRBV7-2
clone_size: NA
cdr3_length: 13
d_call: NA
cdr3_aa: CASSLVSGYGYTF
cdr3_nt: TGTGCCAGCAGCTTAGTCTCTGGCTATGGCTACACCTTC

j_call: TRBJ2-1
v_call: TRBV28
clone_size: NA
cdr3_length: 15
d_call: TRBD1
cdr3_aa: CASRVETGNYNEQFF
cdr3_nt: TGTGCCAGCAGGGTGGAGACAGGGAACTACAATGAGCAGTTCTTC

j_call: TRBJ2-7
v_call: TRBV19
clone_size: NA
cdr3_length: 14
d_call: TRBD1
cdr3_aa: CASSITDRGYEQYF
cdr3_nt: TGTGCCAGTAGTATAACCGACAGGGGGTACGAGCAGTACTTC

j_call: TRBJ2-5
v_call: TRBV13
clone_size: NA
cdr3_length: 13
d_call: NA
cdr3_aa: CASSGQIVETQYF
cdr3_nt: TGTGCCAGCAGCGGGCAGATTGTTGAGACCCAGTACTTC

j_call: TRBJ2-1
v_call: TRBV5-1
clone_size: NA
cdr3_length: 17
d_call: NA
cdr3_aa: CASSLAARSGLYNEQFF
cdr3_nt: TGCGCCAGCAGCTTGGCCGCCCGGAGCGGCCTCTACAATGAGCAGTTCTTC

j_call: TRBJ2-1
v_call: TRBV29-1
clone_size: NA
cdr3_length: 14
d_call: NA
cdr3_aa: CSVVRRDSYNEQFF
cdr3_nt: TGCAGCGTTGTGCGGCGGGATTCCTACAATGAGCAGTTCTTC

j_call: TRBJ2-7
v_call: TRBV16
clone_size: NA
cdr3_length: 15
d_call: NA
cdr3_aa: CASSHPERTGRKQYF
cdr3_nt: TGTGCCAGCAGCCATCCCGAGCGGACCGGGAGAAAGCAGTACTTC

j_call: TRBJ1-1
v_call: TRBV28
clone_size: NA
cdr3_length: 18
d_call: NA
cdr3_aa: CASSLWGLGGLRNTEAFF
cdr3_nt: TGTGCCAGCAGTTTATGGGGACTAGGGGGACTCCGGAACACTGAAGCTTTCTTT

j_call: TRBJ2-7
v_call: TRBV28
clone_size: NA
cdr3_length: 14
d_call: NA
cdr3_aa: CASTLRGQHYEQYF
cdr3_nt: TGTGCCAGCACCCTCCGCGGACAGCACTACGAGCAGTACTTC

j_call: TRBJ2-7
v_call: TRBV4-3
clone_size: NA
cdr3_length: 13
d_call: NA
cdr3_aa: CASSQGLSYEQYF
cdr3_nt: TGCGCCAGCAGCCAGGGACTTTCCTACGAGCAGTACTTC

j_call: TRBJ2-4
v_call: TRBV27
clone_size: NA
cdr3_length: 14
d_call: TRBD2
cdr3_aa: CASSIAGDGNIQYF
cdr3_nt: TGTGCCAGCAGTATAGCGGGAGATGGGAACATTCAGTACTTC

j_call: TRBJ2-7
v_call: TRBV27
clone_size: NA
cdr3_length: 13
d_call: NA
cdr3_aa: CASSFSGSYEQYF
cdr3_nt: TGTGCCAGCAGTTTTTCAGGCTCCTACGAGCAGTACTTC

j_call: TRBJ1-1
v_call: TRBV13
clone_size: NA
cdr3_length: 15
d_call: NA
cdr3_aa: CASSFPSDMNTEAFF
cdr3_nt: TGTGCCAGCAGCTTCCCGTCAGACATGAACACTGAAGCTTTCTTT

j_call: TRBJ2-1
v_call: TRBV19
clone_size: NA
cdr3_length: 16
d_call: TRBD2
cdr3_aa: CASLGLAGPTNNEQFF
cdr3_nt: TGTGCCAGCTTGGGACTAGCGGGCCCGACAAACAATGAGCAGTTCTTC

j_call: TRBJ2-1
v_call: TRBV30
clone_size: NA
cdr3_length: 15
d_call: TRBD2
cdr3_aa: CAWSVASGVYNEQFF
cdr3_nt: TGTGCCTGGAGTGTGGCTAGCGGGGTCTACAATGAGCAGTTCTTC

j_call: TRBJ2-3
v_call: TRBV13
clone_size: NA
cdr3_length: 17
d_call: TRBD2
cdr3_aa: CASRGYGTSGFTDTQYF
cdr3_nt: TGTGCCAGCAGGGGCTACGGGACTAGCGGTTTCACAGATACGCAGTATTTT

j_call: TRBJ1-1
v_call: TRBV7-9
clone_size: NA
cdr3_length: 13
d_call: NA
cdr3_aa: CANTKIPNTEAFF
cdr3_nt: TGTGCCAACACAAAGATTCCTAACACTGAAGCTTTCTTT

j_call: TRBJ2-1
v_call: TRBV7-9
clone_size: NA
cdr3_length: 14
d_call: NA
cdr3_aa: CASSLALWGAEQFF
cdr3_nt: TGTGCCAGCAGCTTAGCTTTATGGGGGGCTGAGCAGTTCTTC

j_call: TRBJ2-7
v_call: TRBV6-1
clone_size: NA
cdr3_length: 16
d_call: NA
cdr3_aa: CASSEGPGTALYEQYF
cdr3_nt: TGTGCCAGCAGTGAAGGTCCCGGGACGGCTCTTTACGAGCAGTACTTC

j_call: TRBJ1-3
v_call: TRBV28
clone_size: NA
cdr3_length: 16
d_call: NA
cdr3_aa: CASSLNSGAEGNTIYF
cdr3_nt: TGTGCCAGCAGTTTGAATTCGGGGGCAGAAGGAAACACCATATATTTT

j_call: TRBJ1-1
v_call: TRBV27
clone_size: NA
cdr3_length: 14
d_call: NA
cdr3_aa: CASSAQETNTEAFF
cdr3_nt: TGTGCCAGCAGTGCACAGGAAACTAACACTGAAGCTTTCTTT

j_call: TRBJ1-5
v_call: TRBV5-6
clone_size: NA
cdr3_length: 16
d_call: TRBD1
cdr3_aa: CASSWGGQVSNQPQHF
cdr3_nt: TGTGCCAGCAGCTGGGGCGGACAGGTTAGCAATCAGCCCCAGCATTTT

j_call: TRBJ2-7
v_call: TRBV28
clone_size: NA
cdr3_length: 14
d_call: NA
cdr3_aa: CASRGVGGLYEQYF
cdr3_nt: TGTGCCAGCAGGGGAGTGGGAGGTTTATACGAGCAGTACTTC

j_call: TRBJ2-7
v_call: TRBV29-1
clone_size: NA
cdr3_length: 12
d_call: NA
cdr3_aa: CSVERAGYEQYF
cdr3_nt: TGCAGCGTTGAACGGGCAGGCTACGAGCAGTACTTC

j_call: TRBJ2-3
v_call: TRBV7-9
clone_size: NA
cdr3_length: 17
d_call: TRBD2
cdr3_aa: CASSPKLTGLDSDTQYF
cdr3_nt: TGTGCCAGCAGCCCAAAACTGACGGGACTAGATTCAGATACGCAGTATTTT

j_call: TRBJ2-7
v_call: TRBV4-3
clone_size: NA
cdr3_length: 14
d_call: NA
cdr3_aa: CASSPGAGTYEQYF
cdr3_nt: TGCGCCAGCAGCCCGGGGGCAGGGACCTACGAGCAGTACTTC

j_call: TRBJ1-2
v_call: TRBV27
clone_size: NA
cdr3_length: 13
d_call: NA
cdr3_aa: CASSSGLDYGYTF
cdr3_nt: TGTGCCAGCAGTTCCGGTCTTGACTATGGCTACACCTTC

j_call: TRBJ2-7
v_call: TRBV7-9
clone_size: NA
cdr3_length: 18
d_call: TRBD2
cdr3_aa: CASSGGTSGADFFYEQYF
cdr3_nt: TGTGCCAGCAGCGGAGGGACTAGCGGCGCTGATTTTTTCTACGAGCAGTACTTC

j_call: TRBJ2-7
v_call: TRBV27
clone_size: NA
cdr3_length: 13
d_call: NA
cdr3_aa: CASSYSATYEQYF
cdr3_nt: TGTGCCAGCAGTTATTCCGCAACCTACGAGCAGTACTTC

j_call: TRBJ1-2
v_call: TRBV27
clone_size: NA
cdr3_length: 17
d_call: TRBD1
cdr3_aa: CASSRRQGPDVGYGYTF
cdr3_nt: TGTGCCAGCAGTCGAAGACAGGGCCCAGATGTTGGCTATGGCTACACCTTC

j_call: TRBJ2-1
v_call: TRBV29-1
clone_size: NA
cdr3_length: 16
d_call: TRBD2
cdr3_aa: CSVVGTSGRKYNEQFF
cdr3_nt: TGCAGCGTTGTCGGGACTAGCGGGAGGAAATACAATGAGCAGTTCTTC

j_call: TRBJ2-2
v_call: TRBV28
clone_size: NA
cdr3_length: 19
d_call: NA
cdr3_aa: CASSLQPPGTSGGTGELFF
cdr3_nt: TGTGCCAGCAGCCTACAACCGCCCGGGACGTCTGGGGGCACCGGGGAGCTGTTTTTT

j_call: TRBJ2-3
v_call: TRBV28
clone_size: NA
cdr3_length: 16
d_call: NA
cdr3_aa: CASSLHRLSSTDTQYF
cdr3_nt: TGTGCCAGCAGTTTGCACAGATTATCTAGCACAGATACGCAGTATTTT

j_call: TRBJ2-3
v_call: TRBV10-2
clone_size: NA
cdr3_length: 14
d_call: NA
cdr3_aa: CASTHGGTTDTQYF
cdr3_nt: TGCGCCAGCACCCACGGAGGAACTACAGATACGCAGTATTTT

j_call: TRBJ1-1
v_call: TRBV28
clone_size: NA
cdr3_length: 13
d_call: NA
cdr3_aa: CASSSDGNTEAFF
cdr3_nt: TGTGCCAGCAGTTCGGACGGGAACACTGAAGCTTTCTTT

j_call: TRBJ2-5
v_call: TRBV27
clone_size: NA
cdr3_length: 16
d_call: TRBD1
cdr3_aa: CASSPGQASRQETQYF
cdr3_nt: TGTGCCAGCAGTCCAGGACAGGCTTCCCGGCAAGAGACCCAGTACTTC

j_call: TRBJ2-7
v_call: TRBV7-9
clone_size: NA
cdr3_length: 12
d_call: NA
cdr3_aa: CASSLGGMEQYF
cdr3_nt: TGTGCCAGCAGCTTAGGCGGGATGGAGCAGTACTTC

j_call: TRBJ2-3
v_call: TRBV5-5
clone_size: NA
cdr3_length: 13
d_call: NA
cdr3_aa: CASSLQGTDTQYF
cdr3_nt: TGTGCCAGCAGCCTACAGGGAACAGATACGCAGTATTTT

j_call: TRBJ1-1
v_call: TRBV27
clone_size: NA
cdr3_length: 14
d_call: NA
cdr3_aa: CASSLFSPDNEAFF
cdr3_nt: TGTGCCAGCAGTTTATTCTCCCCCGACAATGAAGCTTTCTTT

j_call: TRBJ1-1
v_call: TRBV6-1
clone_size: NA
cdr3_length: 18
d_call: TRBD1
cdr3_aa: CASSGSQGARGMNTEAFF
cdr3_nt: TGTGCCAGCAGTGGATCACAGGGGGCAAGGGGCATGAACACTGAAGCTTTCTTT

j_call: TRBJ2-7
v_call: TRBV5-8
clone_size: NA
cdr3_length: 14
d_call: NA
cdr3_aa: CASSHTGSSYEQYF
cdr3_nt: TGTGCCAGCAGCCATACAGGGTCCTCCTACGAGCAGTACTTC

j_call: TRBJ2-7
v_call: TRBV7-8
clone_size: NA
cdr3_length: 14
d_call: TRBD2
cdr3_aa: CASSLGLADYEQYF
cdr3_nt: TGTGCCAGCAGCTTGGGCCTAGCGGACTACGAGCAGTACTTC

j_call: TRBJ2-7
v_call: TRBV29-1
clone_size: NA
cdr3_length: 10
d_call: NA
cdr3_aa: CSVVGYEQYF
cdr3_nt: TGCAGCGTTGTCGGATACGAGCAGTACTTC

j_call: TRBJ2-7
v_call: TRBV6-5
clone_size: NA
cdr3_length: 14
d_call: TRBD1
cdr3_aa: CASSFGRGLGEQYF
cdr3_nt: TGTGCCAGCAGTTTTGGCAGGGGGTTAGGGGAGCAGTACTTC

j_call: TRBJ2-3
v_call: TRBV28
clone_size: NA
cdr3_length: 15
d_call: NA
cdr3_aa: CASSFRVGGADTQYF
cdr3_nt: TGTGCCAGCAGTTTCAGGGTTGGGGGAGCAGATACGCAGTATTTT

j_call: TRBJ2-5
v_call: TRBV7-9
clone_size: once
cdr3_length: 14
d_call: NA
cdr3_aa: CASTSGAVGETQYF
cdr3_nt: TGTGCCAGCACCAGTGGGGCGGTAGGGGAGACCCAGTACTTC

j_call: TRBJ2-1
v_call: TRBV28
clone_size: once
cdr3_length: 21
d_call: NA
cdr3_aa: CASSLTLRQGITSKYYNEQFF
cdr3_nt: TGTGCCAGCAGTTTAACGTTACGACAGGGAATCACTAGCAAGTACTACAATGAGCAGTTCTTC

j_call: TRBJ2-7
v_call: TRBV6-5
clone_size: once
cdr3_length: 14
d_call: TRBD1
cdr3_aa: CASSSGTGGHEQYF
cdr3_nt: TGTGCCAGCAGTTCCGGGACAGGGGGCCACGAGCAGTACTTC

j_call: TRBJ2-1
v_call: TRBV4-2
clone_size: once
cdr3_length: 16
d_call: NA
cdr3_aa: CASSLWHRDTYNEQFF
cdr3_nt: TGTGCCAGCAGCTTGTGGCACCGGGATACATACAATGAGCAGTTCTTC

j_call: TRBJ2-1
v_call: TRBV11-3
clone_size: NA
cdr3_length: 13
d_call: NA
cdr3_aa: CASSSTKYNEQFF
cdr3_nt: TGTGCCAGCAGTTCGACCAAGTACAATGAGCAGTTCTTC